The clone carrying this T cell receptor (beta chain) was detected a few times. One entry per CDR3 protein, called by TCRdb with MiXCR from the RT-PCR reads. The profile shows 550,000 to 750,000 distinct CDR3 sequences, 12% to 15% of them singletons. Trimming took off 1 base at V and 1 base at J, with 13 bases between the two ends. Germline assignment: CDR1 DFQATT and CDR2 SNEGSKA (reference sequence). This CDR3 region has 15 residues. V gene TRBV20-1 combines with J gene TRBJ1-1, with D possibly being TRBD1 (5 bases). Sequenced input: memory CD4+ T cells from blood. This receptor was taken from a female donor in good health, serving as a healthy control. The CDR3 is CSARVRGGENTEAFF. The CDR3 DNA is TGCAGTGCTAGAGTCCGGGGCGGCGAGAACACTGAAGCTTTCTTT.